This T cell receptor (beta chain) comes out of a study of a mutant IDH1 vaccine in newly diagnosed glioma. A word on this clone: Its antigen is unidentified.

Produced via immunoSEQ multiplex PCR; TCRdb's table is partial and in-frame only. The table has about 36,000 clones, 80% seen once. Germline assignment: CDR1 SGDLS and CDR2 YYNGEE. Between the trimmed V and J ends, which lost 1 base and 1 base, there was a span of 11 bases. This CDR3 spans 15 amino acids. Time point reported: week 11, during vaccination. Doses consisted of 300 ug of mutant IDH1 20-mer peptide each, paired with topical imiquimod. The chain carries TRBV9 and TRBJ1-1, with D unresolved. This receptor was obtained from a woman younger than 45 with glioma. Some clones in this sample may be carry-over from other donors' samples. Source: peripheral blood mononuclear cells (PBMCs), taken from a glioma patient whose treatment included an IDH1 peptide vaccine. The CDR3 is CASSVIAGRNTEAFF. CDR3 coding DNA: TGTGCCAGCAGCGTAATCGCCGGCAGGAACACTGAAGCTTTCTTT.